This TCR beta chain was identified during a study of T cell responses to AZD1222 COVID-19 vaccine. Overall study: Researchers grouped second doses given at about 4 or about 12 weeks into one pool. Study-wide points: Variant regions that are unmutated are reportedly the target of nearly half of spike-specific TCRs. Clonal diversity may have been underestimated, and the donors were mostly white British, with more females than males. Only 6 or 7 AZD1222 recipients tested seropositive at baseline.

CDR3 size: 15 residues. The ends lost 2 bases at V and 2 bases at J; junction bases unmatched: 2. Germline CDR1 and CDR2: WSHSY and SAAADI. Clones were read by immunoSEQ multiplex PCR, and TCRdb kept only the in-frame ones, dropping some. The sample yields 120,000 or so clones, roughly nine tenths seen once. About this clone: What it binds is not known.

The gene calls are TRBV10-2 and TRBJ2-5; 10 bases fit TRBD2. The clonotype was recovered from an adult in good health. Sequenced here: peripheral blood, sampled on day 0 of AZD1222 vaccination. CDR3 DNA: TGCGCCAGCAGTGAGCCAGCGGGAGGGCAAGAGACCCAGTACTTC. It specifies CASSEPAGGQETQYF.